This TCR beta chain stems from a study of blood T cell repertoires in COVID-19 (TCRdb year 2020). For the study in its entirety: Samples from collaborators originated in the United States, Italy and Spain and spanned both the acute and convalescent phases of COVID-19. Where available, HLA class I and class II types were taken from metadata supplied by the sample provider and were not determined by assay-based typing. A freely available public database, intended as a resource for researchers studying the immune response to SARS-CoV-2, is where the repertoires were released. The samples were drawn from the first 160 participants of the ongoing ImmuneRACE study and from more than 1,000 subjects provided by 6 global collaborators. The prospective study material was composed of cDNA or gDNA derived from T cells, B-cell-depleted T cells, or PBMCs. Nearly every sample came with metadata listing a de-identified subject ID, COVID-19 status, age in years and sex. Deeply sampled blood TCRbeta repertoires from subjects exposed to, actively infected with, or recovered from COVID-19 were included in the dataset.

At one collaborating source in Seattle, patients were enrolled during active infection and were followed longitudinally through the course of disease. Whole blood was collected in K2EDTA tubes by collaborating institutions according to the institutions' own protocols. For TCRbeta analysis, collaborators shipped samples in one of three forms: frozen whole blood, isolated PBMCs, or DNA extracted from either of those sample types. The CDR3, from cysteine to phenylalanine, totals 14 residues. The retained sequence is limited to the CDR3, 42 bases, with the frame set at the first base. Germline trimming: 3 bases from V, 2 bases from J; junction bases outside gene matches: 1. Looking up the germline V gene yields CDR1 SGHDT and CDR2 YYEEEE. To note about this clone: Its specific antigen is unknown. Base quality data are lacking; no much larger clone is found one base away.

The research as a whole found: Clinical and demographic metadata were provided uncurated, with the amount varying by source and participant.

The immunoSEQ Assay, a bias-controlled multiplex PCR, was used to amplify TCRbeta CDR3 regions from genomic DNA. The source study handled its data this way. Within the assay, amplification of reference gene primers was used to estimate how many nucleated cells each sample contained. Sequence reads were collapsed and filtered to measure the absolute abundance of every unique TCRbeta CDR3 rearrangement. For each sample, productive Simpson clonality was calculated as the square root of Simpson's diversity index over productive rearrangements. What TCRdb holds here is the immuneACCESS table cut down to in-frame rearrangements. Part of the clones is not present; checked against another copy, under half of the missing clones reflect an unresolved V gene, and the others are unexplained. The V and J calls and clone size come from that table; D and trimming were worked out from the DNA. A total of 200,000 to 250,000 clones appear in this sample, 80% to 95% of them only once. The ten most abundant clones make up more than 0.7% of the sample.

The receptor's source is a man aged 55 to 70 with COVID-19, enrolled during active disease. Sequencing was carried out using peripheral blood. The V gene is TRBV5-6 and the J gene is TRBJ1-5, and TRBD1 aligns with 8 junction nucleotides. The nucleotide sequence reads as follows: TGTGCCAGCAGCTGGGGACAGGGCAATCAGCCCCAGCATTTT. It codes for CASSWGQGNQPQHF.